Listed here are 16 T cell receptor beta chains from one sample, sequenced in a study of T-cell memory formation after mild COVID-19. TCRdb ran MiXCR on the 5' RACE reads and lists one entry per CDR3 protein. This table holds 450,000 to 650,000 distinct CDR3 sequences, around 20% found once. Material for sequencing was PBMCs or a T cell subset sorted from them (not recorded which). All receptors derive from an adult woman who had mild COVID-19 (a few samples of this study predate the infection). Cell type and time point are not known.

The CDR3 nucleotides are TGTGCCAGCAGCGTAGCTGGGGGACTCTACAATGAGCAGTTCTTC. This gives the protein CASSVAGGLYNEQFF. The chain carries TRBV9 and TRBJ2-1; D possibly corresponds to TRBD2 (6 bases). Trimming stripped 0 bases from V and 3 bases from J, with 10 bases between. Per the germline V gene, CDR1 is SGDLS and CDR2 is YYNGEE. The CDR3 has 15 residues.

J is TRBJ2-5 and V is TRBV20-1, with TRBD2 matching over 8 bases. In germline, CDR1 is DFQATT, CDR2 SNEGSKA (reference sequence). Trimming took 4 bases from V and 3 from J; bases not matched to a gene: 13. This CDR3 region has 16 residues. CDR3 in amino acids: CSATSGAGGSEETQYF. CDR3 nucleotides: TGCAGTGCTACCTCGGGGGCGGGGGGCTCGGAAGAGACCCAGTACTTC.

The sample holds a few counts of this clonotype. The CDR3 spells CASSYAGLAGTRGSTDTQYF. CDR3 nucleotide sequence: TGTGCCAGCAGTTACGCCGGACTAGCGGGGACCCGAGGGAGCACAGATACGCAGTATTTT. The J gene is TRBJ2-3, the V gene TRBV6-5; 12 bases are shared with TRBD2. V lost 2 bases and J lost 0; bases outside the gene matches: 12. This CDR3 is built from 20 residues. CDR1 is MNHEY and CDR2 is SVGAGI in the germline V gene.

The chain links TRBV7-9 to TRBJ2-1; TRBD2 agrees at 8 bases. The CDR3 totals 15 residues. V shed 0 bases and J 16 bases; nucleotides not matched to a gene: 14. The germline V gene has CDR1 SEHNR and CDR2 FQNEAQ (reference sequence). The CDR3: CASSLAAGAKYRSFF. For the CDR3, the DNA is TGTGCCAGCAGCTTAGCAGCGGGAGCGAAGTACCGATCTTTCTTC.

This clonotype has a handful of counts. This chain links TRBV7-9 with TRBJ2-1; the match to TRBD2 covers 9 bases. The CDR3 spans 16 residues. V shed 0 bases, J shed 6 bases, and the junction held 6 bases outside the gene matches. Germline assignment: CDR1 SEHNR and CDR2 FQNEAQ (reference sequence). The CDR3 DNA sequence: TGTGCCAGCAGCTTAGCCGCGGGGGGGCGGATCAATGAGCAGTTCTTC. This codes for CASSLAAGGRINEQFF.

This clonotype was counted only a few times. V gene TRBV6-2 or TRBV6-3 combines with J gene TRBJ2-1; 10 nucleotides agree with TRBD2. CDR3 length: 16 residues. V was clipped by 6 bases and J by 10 bases; unmatched bases: 15. Germline-derived CDR1 and CDR2 are MNHEY and SVGEGT. CDR3 nucleotide sequence: TGTGCCAGCAGAAACAGGGCTAGCGGGAGATATTGGGAGCAGTTCTTC. Translating gives CASRNRASGRYWEQFF.

The V and J genes are TRBV27 and TRBJ1-1, with a weak D call TRBD1 (5 bases). Germline V lookup: CDR1 MNHEY, CDR2 SMNVEV (reference sequence). The ends were cut back, 9 bases at V and 4 bases at J, with 18 bases in the middle. This CDR3 spans 14 amino acids. The CDR3 DNA reads TGTGCCAGTAAACCCTGGGGGGGAGGCACTGAAGCTTTCTTT. This translates into CASKPWGGGTEAFF.

The sample holds a few counts of this clonotype. The V and J genes are TRBV6-2 or TRBV6-3 and TRBJ2-1, with 11 bases matching TRBD2. This CDR3 contains 16 residues. The ends lost 7 bases at V and 4 bases at J; junction bases unmatched: 9. The germline V gene has CDR1 MNHEY and CDR2 SVGEGT. CDR3 DNA: TGTGCCAGCAACTTTGCCGGGACTAGCGGTTACAATGAGCAGTTCTTC. It is translated as CASNFAGTSGYNEQFF.

The genes are TRBV13 and TRBJ2-1, with TRBD2 identical over 8 bases. Losses at the gene ends were 7 bases for V and 4 bases for J; bases not matched to a gene: 9. The CDR3 has 15 amino acids. Per the germline V gene, CDR1 is PRHDT and CDR2 is FYEKMQ (reference sequence). Here the CDR3 reads CASTSGGGRYNEQFF. CDR3 in DNA: TGTGCCAGCACCTCGGGCGGGGGGCGTTACAATGAGCAGTTCTTC.

This clonotype was detected only a few times. This chain uses TRBV15 with TRBJ1-1; 7 bases align to TRBD1. The CDR3 length is 17 residues. The V gene's germline CDR1 is LNHNV and CDR2 YYDKDF (reference sequence). V was clipped by 2 bases and J by 2 bases; unmatched bases: 11. The CDR3 DNA is TGTGCCACCAGCAGATCAATCTGGGGACAGCGAAACACTGAAGCTTTCTTT. This encodes CATSRSIWGQRNTEAFF. The complete variable domain, with remaining parts taken from reference TRBV15 and TRBJ1-1, reads DAMVIQNPRYQVTQFGKPVTLSCSQTLNHNVMYWYQQKSSQAPKLLFHYYDKDFNNEADTPDNFQSRRPNTSFCFLDIRSPGLGDTAMYLCATSRSIWGQRNTEAFFGQGTRLTVV.

This clonotype was seen more than once but under ten times. V and J are TRBV9 and TRBJ2-1; no firm D call. The CDR3 has 13 amino acids. The V gene's germline CDR1 is SGDLS and CDR2 YYNGEE. V was pared by 0 bases and J by 10 bases, with 11 bases between. The CDR3 loop reads CASSVEANFEQFF. CDR3 coding DNA: TGTGCCAGCAGCGTAGAGGCCAACTTCGAGCAGTTCTTC.

The chain is built from TRBV5-5 and TRBJ2-7; 7 bases fit TRBD2. The CDR3 has 15 amino acids. Germline V gene sequence: CDR1 SGHKS, CDR2 YYEKEE (reference sequence). The V segment lost 6 bases and the J segment 4 bases; nucleotides outside the gene matches: 13. The CDR3: CASIDSGLTQYEQYF. The CDR3 region has the DNA TGTGCCAGCATCGATTCGGGACTAACCCAGTACGAGCAGTACTTC.

This clonotype was recorded a few times. V is TRBV6-5 and J is TRBJ1-1; D ambiguous. Germline V gene data show CDR1 as MNHEY and CDR2 as SVGAGI. The CDR3 loop spans 15 amino acids. Trimming left V 0 bases short and J 1 base short, with 9 bases between. CDR3 amino acids: CASSYSRFGNTEAFF. As DNA, the CDR3 is TGTGCCAGCAGTTACTCGAGATTCGGGAACACTGAAGCTTTCTTT.

This clonotype was observed once. The genes are TRBV2 and TRBJ1-1; D is undetermined. The length of the CDR3 is 17 residues. Germline V CDR1 and CDR2: SNHLY, FYNNEI. V was clipped by 0 bases and J by 3 bases, with 17 bases between them. The DNA for the CDR3 is TGTGCCAGCAGTGAAGCGCTTCGAATGGGAGGGCACACTGAAGCTTTCTTT. As protein: CASSEALRMGGHTEAFF.

CDR3 amino acids: CASSQGSGDYNEQFF. Here the CDR3 DNA reads TGCGCCAGCAGCCAAGGTAGCGGGGATTACAATGAGCAGTTCTTC. This sequence joins TRBV4-1 and TRBJ2-1, with 8 bases aligning to TRBD2. The CDR3 loop spans 15 amino acids. V shed 1 base, J shed 4 bases, and the junction held 3 bases outside the gene matches. Germline assignment: CDR1 MGHRA and CDR2 YSYEKL.

CDR3 coding DNA: TGTGCCAGCAGGGGGGAGACAGGGAGTTTCTACAATGAGCAGTTCTTC. The encoded protein is CASRGETGSFYNEQFF. This sequence joins TRBV2 and TRBJ2-1; TRBD1 matches at 7 bases. The V segment lost 6 bases and the J segment 3 bases; nucleotides outside the gene matches: 11. Germline V CDR1 and CDR2: SNHLY, FYNNEI. This CDR3 has 16 residues.